Presented here are 12 T cell receptor beta chains from one specimen sequenced in a study of tumor and adjacent non-tumor tissue in lung cancer (dated by TCRdb to 2016 to 2019). Receptor amplification or capture employed multiplex PCR. The sequencer listed for this sample is Illumina HiSeq 2500. TCRbeta libraries were constructed through three rounds of nested PCR with primers (Table S4) according to protocols modified from ARM-PCR. TCRdb reprocessed the public reads (quality trimming at Q25 with fastp, clone calling with MiXCR) and kept in-frame beta chains. Under each unique CDR3 protein, matching rows form one entry showing the most common genes and DNA. For this sample there are tens of thousands of distinct CDR3 sequences; approximately 60% appear just once. Of the sample, around a fifth falls within the top ten clones. RNA was isolated from bulk unsorted tissue, and RNA quality was assessed with a NanoDrop ND-1000 and an Agilent 2100. The normal lung samples consisted of distant non-tumor tissue collected more than 3 cm from the tumor edge.

Sequenced sample: distant non-tumor lung tissue. Receptor source: a woman aged 40 to 50 with non-small cell lung cancer.

Comment on this clonotype: Just one base apart from a much larger clone, this may be a read error. The chain uses TRBV10-3 and TRBJ2-3, with 8 bases identical to TRBD2. There are 13 residues in the CDR3. Looked up from germline, CDR1 is ENHRY and CDR2 is SYGVKD. As DNA, the CDR3 is TGTGTCATCATGTCGGGAGGGGAAGATACGCAGTATTTT. Translating it yields CVIMSGGEDTQYF.

CDR3 DNA sequence: TGTGCCAGCAGAAAGGACCAAATACTATCGGAGGGTGAGCAGTTCTTC. It yields the protein CASRKDQILSEGEQFF. The J gene is TRBJ2-1, the V gene TRBV6-1; D may be TRBD2 (6 bases). This CDR3 is 16 amino acids long. Germline V gives CDR1 MNHNS, CDR2 SASEGT. Trimming took 6 bases from V and 9 from J, leaving 24 bases between them.

A word on this clonotype: Possible read error: a much larger clone is one base away. V and J are TRBV6-2 or TRBV6-3 and TRBJ2-7; D is unclear. This CDR3 is 15 amino acids long. In germline, CDR1 is MNHEY, CDR2 SVGEGT. CDR3 amino acids: CASRIDKSHSYEHYF. CDR3 DNA: TGTGCCAGCAGAATAGACAAGTCACACAGCTACGAGCACTACTTC.

Concerning this clonotype itself: No conserved phenylalanine or tryptophan is present at the end of the CDR3, so a read error is the likely explanation. Because the CDR3's place on the DNA is in doubt, the DNA is left out and the CDR3 is given as listed by TCRdb. The chain combines TRBV4-1 with TRBJ2-7; the tabulated D call, TRBD2, remains unverified against the DNA. From its first to its last residue, the CDR3 has 14 amino acids. Looked up from germline, CDR1 is MGHRA and CDR2 is YSYEKL. CDR3 amino acids: CASSQGGLPAEQYL.

In regard to this clonotype: The junction does not match germline at one end; this may be a read error. In DNA form, the CDR3 reads TGTGCCAGCAGTCACTCGTTTGGGGATAGTGGCTACATCTTC. This gives the protein CASSHSFGDSGYIF. The chain has TRBV6-5 and TRBJ1-2; D ambiguous. The CDR3 length is 14 residues. Germline V lookup: CDR1 MNHEY, CDR2 SVGAGI.

This clonotype was counted ten times or more. The V and J genes are TRBV29-1 and TRBJ1-1, with D maybe TRBD1 (5 bases). The CDR3 covers 13 residues. The germline V gene has CDR1 SQVTM and CDR2 ANQGSEA. The V and J ends lost 6 bases and 0 bases respectively, with 11 bases between them. The CDR3 reads CSVRSTVNTEAFF. The CDR3 DNA sequence: TGCAGCGTCCGTTCGACAGTGAACACTGAAGCTTTCTTT. The variable domain in full, with the rest retrieved from reference TRBV29-1 and TRBJ1-1, is SAVISQKPSRDICQRGTSLTIQCQVDSQVTMMFWYRQQPGQSLTLIATANQGSEATYESGFVIDKFPISRPNLTFSTLTVSNMSPEDSSIYLCSVRSTVNTEAFFGQGTRLTVV.

In its sample, this clonotype was seen many times. The chain employs TRBV5-1 and TRBJ2-5; a possible D gene is TRBD1 (6 bases). This CDR3 is 14 amino acids long. Looked up from germline, CDR1 is SGHRS and CDR2 is YFSETQ. Trimming removed 8 bases from V and 5 bases from J, with 19 bases in between. The CDR3 here is CASRPGQSSETQYF. CDR3 DNA sequence: TGCGCCAGTAGGCCAGGACAGTCGTCGGAGACCCAGTACTTC.

The count of this clonotype is one. The junction does not match germline at one end; this may be a read error. V gene TRBV20-1 combines with J gene TRBJ1-5; TRBD1 aligns across 11 bases. The CDR3 runs 15 residues. Germline V gene lookup returns CDR1 DFQATT and CDR2 SNEGSKA (reference sequence). The CDR3 loop is CSARPGQGDGQPQRF. The CDR3 DNA reads as TGCAGTGCTAGACCGGGACAGGGGGATGGCCAGCCCCAGCGTTTT.

This clonotype was seen a few times. A much larger clone lies one base from this, so it may be a read error. This chain connects TRBV14 to TRBJ1-6; no firm D call. This CDR3 comprises 12 residues. Per the germline V gene, CDR1 is SGHDN and CDR2 is FVKESK. CDR3 in DNA: TGTGTCAGCAGCCTCAGAGGTTCACCCCTCCACTTT. Protein: CVSSLRGSPLHF.

Details on this clonotype: A much larger clone differs by one base, so this may be a read error. This rearrangement joins TRBV6-6 to TRBJ1-1; D uncertain. Germline loops: CDR1 MNHNY, CDR2 SVGAGI (reference sequence). V was clipped by 0 bases and J by 1 base, with 12 bases between them. The CDR3 contains 16 residues. CDR3 amino acids: CASSYSSRSQNTEAFF. The CDR3 bases are TGTGCCAGCAGTTACTCGAGTCGAAGCCAGAACACTGAAGCTTTCTTT.

This clonotype occurred many times. V gene TRBV6-4 combines with J gene TRBJ2-2, with TRBD1 as a possible D gene (6 bases). Germline V lookup: CDR1 MRHNA, CDR2 SNTAGT. This CDR3 has 15 amino acids. Trimming took off 5 bases at V and 3 bases at J, with 13 bases between the two ends. CDR3 sequence (DNA): TGTGCCAGCAGTCCGGGACAATGGGACACCGGGGAGCTGTTTTTT. Protein: CASSPGQWDTGELFF.

A note on this clonotype: This is likely a read error, given that the CDR3 carries no conserved phenylalanine or tryptophan at its end. This chain uses TRBV12-3 or TRBV12-4 with TRBJ2-7, with TRBD2 as a possible D gene (6 bases). The CDR3 has 13 residues. CDR3 sequence (DNA): TGTACCAGCAGTCTCAGGGAGGCCTGCGAGCAGTACTCC. Translation: CTSSLREACEQYS.